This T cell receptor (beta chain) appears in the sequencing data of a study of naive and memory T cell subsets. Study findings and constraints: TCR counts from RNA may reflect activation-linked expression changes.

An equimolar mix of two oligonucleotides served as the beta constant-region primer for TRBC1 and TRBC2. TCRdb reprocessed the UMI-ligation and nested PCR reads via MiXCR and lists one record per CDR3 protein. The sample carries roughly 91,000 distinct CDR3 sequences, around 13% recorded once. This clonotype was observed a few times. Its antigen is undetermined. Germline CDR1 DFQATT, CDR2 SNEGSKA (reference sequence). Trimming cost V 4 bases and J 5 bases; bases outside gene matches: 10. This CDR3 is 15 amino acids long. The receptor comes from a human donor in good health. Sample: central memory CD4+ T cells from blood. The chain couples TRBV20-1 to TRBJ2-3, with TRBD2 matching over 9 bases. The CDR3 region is CSATSRAGGVDTQYF. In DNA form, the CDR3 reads TGCAGTGCTACAAGCCGAGCGGGAGGCGTAGATACGCAGTATTTT.